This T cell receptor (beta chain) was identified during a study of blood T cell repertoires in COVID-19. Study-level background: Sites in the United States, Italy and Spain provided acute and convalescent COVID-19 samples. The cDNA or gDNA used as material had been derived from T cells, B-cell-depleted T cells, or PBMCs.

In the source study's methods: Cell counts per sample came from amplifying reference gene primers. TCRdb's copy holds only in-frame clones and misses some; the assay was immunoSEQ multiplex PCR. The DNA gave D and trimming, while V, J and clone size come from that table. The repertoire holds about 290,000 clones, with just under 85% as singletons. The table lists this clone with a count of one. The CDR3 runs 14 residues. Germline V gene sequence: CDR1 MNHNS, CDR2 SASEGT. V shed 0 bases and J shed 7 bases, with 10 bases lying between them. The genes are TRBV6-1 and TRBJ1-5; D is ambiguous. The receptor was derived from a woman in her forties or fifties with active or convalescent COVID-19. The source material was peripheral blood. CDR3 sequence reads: CASSEATGKQPQHF. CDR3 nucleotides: TGTGCCAGCAGTGAAGCCACGGGGAAGCAGCCCCAGCATTTT.